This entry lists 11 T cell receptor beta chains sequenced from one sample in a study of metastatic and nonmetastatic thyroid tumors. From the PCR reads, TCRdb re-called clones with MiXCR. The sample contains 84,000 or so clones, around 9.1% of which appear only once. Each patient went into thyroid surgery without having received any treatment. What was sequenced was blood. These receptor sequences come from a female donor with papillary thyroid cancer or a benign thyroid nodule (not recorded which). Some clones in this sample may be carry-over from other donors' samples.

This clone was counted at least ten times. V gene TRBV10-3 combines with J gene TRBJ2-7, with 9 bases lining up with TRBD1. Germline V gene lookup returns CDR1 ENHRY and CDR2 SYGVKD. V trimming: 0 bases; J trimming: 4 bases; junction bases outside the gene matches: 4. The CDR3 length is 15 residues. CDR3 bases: TGTGCCATCAGTGAGTCCGGGACAGGGTCTTACGAGCAGTACTTC. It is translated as CAISESGTGSYEQYF.

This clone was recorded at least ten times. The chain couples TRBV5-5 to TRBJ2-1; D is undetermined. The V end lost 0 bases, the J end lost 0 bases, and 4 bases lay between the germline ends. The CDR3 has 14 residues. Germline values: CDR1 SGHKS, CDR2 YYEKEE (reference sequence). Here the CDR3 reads CASSLDSSYNEQFF. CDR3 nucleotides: TGTGCCAGCAGCTTGGACTCCTCCTACAATGAGCAGTTCTTC.

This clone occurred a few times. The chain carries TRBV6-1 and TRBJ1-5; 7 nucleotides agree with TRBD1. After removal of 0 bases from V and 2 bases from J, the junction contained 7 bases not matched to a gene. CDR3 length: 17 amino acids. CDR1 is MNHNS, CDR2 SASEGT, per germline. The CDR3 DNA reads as TGTGCCAGCAGTGAAGCAGGAGGGGGCGCCGGCAATCAGCCCCAGCATTTT. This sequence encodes CASSEAGGGAGNQPQHF.

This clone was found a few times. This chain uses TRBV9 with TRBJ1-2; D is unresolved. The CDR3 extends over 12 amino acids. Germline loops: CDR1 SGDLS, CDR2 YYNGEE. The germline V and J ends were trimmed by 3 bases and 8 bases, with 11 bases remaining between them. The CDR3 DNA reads TGTGCCAGCAGCGCAGTCCGCGCGGGCTACACCTTC. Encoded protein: CASSAVRAGYTF.

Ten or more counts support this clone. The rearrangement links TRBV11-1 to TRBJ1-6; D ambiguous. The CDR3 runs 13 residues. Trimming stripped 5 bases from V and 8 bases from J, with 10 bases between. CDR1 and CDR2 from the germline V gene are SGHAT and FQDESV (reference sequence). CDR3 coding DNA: TGTGCCAGCAGCCCCGGTCGTTATTCACCCCTCCACTTT. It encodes CASSPGRYSPLHF.

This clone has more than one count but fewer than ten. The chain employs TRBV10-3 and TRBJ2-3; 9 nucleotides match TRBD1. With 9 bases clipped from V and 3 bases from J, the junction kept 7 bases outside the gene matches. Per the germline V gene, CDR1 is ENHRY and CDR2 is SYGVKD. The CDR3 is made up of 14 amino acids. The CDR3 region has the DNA TGTGCCATTGACCCGGGACAGGGTACAGATACGCAGTATTTT. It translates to CAIDPGQGTDTQYF.

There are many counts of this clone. This CDR3 is CASSRTGWHEKLFF. Here the CDR3 DNA reads TGTGCCAGCAGTCGGACAGGGTGGCACGAAAAACTGTTTTTT. This rearrangement joins TRBV6-1 to TRBJ1-4; 8 bases match TRBD1. CDR3 length: 14 amino acids. The V and J ends lost 5 bases and 8 bases, in that order; junction bases with no gene match: 7. Germline CDR1 is MNHNS and CDR2 is SASEGT.

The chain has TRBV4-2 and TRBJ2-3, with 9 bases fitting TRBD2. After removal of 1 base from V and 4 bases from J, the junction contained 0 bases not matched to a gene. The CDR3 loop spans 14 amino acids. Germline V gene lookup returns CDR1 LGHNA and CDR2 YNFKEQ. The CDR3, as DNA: TGTGCCAGCAGCCAAGGACTAGCGGCAGATACGCAGTATTTT. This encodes CASSQGLAADTQYF.

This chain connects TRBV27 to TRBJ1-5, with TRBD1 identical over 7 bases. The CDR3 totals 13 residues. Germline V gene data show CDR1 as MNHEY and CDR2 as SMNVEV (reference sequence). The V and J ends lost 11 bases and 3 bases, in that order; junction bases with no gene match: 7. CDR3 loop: CAAGGGLNQPQHF. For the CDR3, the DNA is TGTGCCGCCGGAGGGGGCCTCAATCAGCCCCAGCATTTT.

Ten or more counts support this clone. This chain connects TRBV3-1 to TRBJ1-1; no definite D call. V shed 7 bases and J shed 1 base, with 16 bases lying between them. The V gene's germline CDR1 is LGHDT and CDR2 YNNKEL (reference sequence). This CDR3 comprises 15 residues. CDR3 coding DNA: TGTGCCAGCACCCCGCTCTGGAGTCGGAACACTGAAGCTTTCTTT. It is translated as CASTPLWSRNTEAFF.

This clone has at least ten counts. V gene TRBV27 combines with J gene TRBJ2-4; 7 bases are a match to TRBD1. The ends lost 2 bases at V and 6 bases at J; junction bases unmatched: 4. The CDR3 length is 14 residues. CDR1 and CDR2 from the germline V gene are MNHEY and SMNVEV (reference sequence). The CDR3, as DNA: TGTGCCAGCAGTTTAAGGGGACAGTTAAACATTCAGTACTTC. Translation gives CASSLRGQLNIQYF.